This passage covers 21 T cell receptor beta chains from one sample sequenced in a study of cytomegalovirus exposure and HLA in healthy donors. It was with 60 Vbeta and 13 Jbeta primers that the PCR ran. The protocol was immunoSEQ multiplex PCR, while the TCRdb copy is restricted to in-frame clones and leaves out a portion. The repertoire holds 100,000 or so clones, with around 79% as singletons. Material: PBMCs. The receptor source for this set is a male donor in good health and CMV-seropositive.

The chain combines TRBV7-9 with TRBJ1-2, with 9 positions matching TRBD1. The CDR3 is made up of 17 amino acids. V was pared by 3 bases and J by 0 bases, with 8 bases of the junction left unmatched. Germline V gene sequence: CDR1 SEHNR, CDR2 FQNEAQ (reference sequence). Here the CDR3 DNA reads TGTGCCAGCAGCTTGACCGGGACAGGGATACCTAACTATGGCTACACCTTC. Amino acid sequence: CASSLTGTGIPNYGYTF.

The rearrangement links TRBV5-1 to TRBJ1-1; the D gene is possibly TRBD1 (5 bases). This CDR3 has 14 residues. V was cut by 1 base and J by 6 bases, with 13 bases left in between. Looked up from germline, CDR1 is SGHRS and CDR2 is YFSETQ. The CDR3 sequence: CASSLSGSGAEAFF. CDR3 sequence (DNA): TGCGCCAGCAGCTTGAGCGGGTCGGGGGCTGAAGCTTTCTTT.

The chain combines TRBV4-3 with TRBJ2-5; 7 bases fit TRBD1. The germline gives CDR1 LGHNA, CDR2 YSLEER. V lost 1 base to trimming and J lost 5 bases; unmatched junction nucleotides: 13. CDR3 length: 17 amino acids. CDR3 residues: CASSQAQTVGGGETQYF. DNA for the CDR3: TGCGCCAGCAGCCAAGCCCAAACGGTAGGGGGCGGTGAGACCCAGTACTTC.

The V call is TRBV4-2, the J call TRBJ1-6, with 8 bases matching TRBD1. The V and J ends lost 5 bases and 10 bases, in that order; junction bases with no gene match: 10. Germline-derived CDR1 and CDR2 are LGHNA and YNFKEQ. The CDR3 is made up of 15 amino acids. The CDR3 protein is CASSKARTGNSPLHF. CDR3 coding DNA: TGTGCCAGCAGCAAAGCGAGGACAGGGAACTCACCCCTCCACTTT.

This clone was seen only a few times. The genes are TRBV28 and TRBJ1-2, with D hard to call. Deletions cut 3 bases from V and 0 bases from J, with 11 bases between. The CDR3 is 15 amino acids. Looked up from germline, CDR1 is MDHEN and CDR2 is SYDVKM. The CDR3 DNA follows: TGTGCCAGCAGTTTTCGATTATTAGCTAACTATGGCTACACCTTC. Its protein product is CASSFRLLANYGYTF.

V usage is TRBV7-9 and J usage is TRBJ1-1, with D maybe TRBD1 (6 bases). CDR1 and CDR2 (germline): SEHNR, FQNEAQ (reference sequence). The CDR3 totals 15 residues. Trimming removed 0 bases at V and 1 base at J, with 9 bases between. Here the CDR3 reads CASSLAQGGNTEAFF. Here the CDR3 DNA reads TGTGCCAGCAGCTTAGCGCAAGGGGGGAACACTGAAGCTTTCTTT.

This clone showed up just a few times. The V call is TRBV6-5, the J call TRBJ2-7; TRBD1 is a possible D gene (5 bases). The CDR3 extends over 15 amino acids. Germline-derived CDR1 and CDR2 are MNHEY and SVGAGI. Trimming removed 0 bases at V and 0 bases at J, with 9 bases between. The CDR3 protein is CASSYSQGISYEQYF. CDR3 coding DNA: TGTGCCAGCAGTTACTCGCAGGGCATCTCCTACGAGCAGTACTTC.

This chain links TRBV6-5 with TRBJ2-1; 7 bases map to TRBD1. This CDR3 has 14 amino acids. The V segment lost 3 bases and the J segment 3 bases; nucleotides outside the gene matches: 2. Germline V gene data show CDR1 as MNHEY and CDR2 as SVGAGI. The DNA of the CDR3 is TGTGCCAGCAGTTATCAGGGGGACTACAATGAGCAGTTCTTC. Translation: CASSYQGDYNEQFF.

V gene TRBV2 combines with J gene TRBJ2-7, with D maybe TRBD2 (5 bases). The germline CDR1 and CDR2 sequences are SNHLY and FYNNEI. This CDR3 region has 15 residues. The ends were cut back, 4 bases at V and 0 bases at J, with 13 bases in the middle. The CDR3 DNA reads as TGTGCCAGCAGTGTCGGGCGGAGGAGCTCCTACGAGCAGTACTTC. Translated: CASSVGRRSSYEQYF.

The genes are TRBV27 and TRBJ1-2, with TRBD1 identical over 7 bases. Trimming at V came to 6 bases and at J to 1 base, leaving 5 bases not matched to a gene. The CDR3 covers 14 residues. The germline gives CDR1 MNHEY, CDR2 SMNVEV (reference sequence). The CDR3: CASSPGQYNYGYTF. The CDR3 nucleotides are TGTGCCAGCAGCCCGGGACAGTATAACTATGGCTACACCTTC.

V is TRBV5-6 and J is TRBJ2-7, with a weak D call TRBD1 (5 bases). V lost 4 bases and J lost 4, with 21 bases in between. This CDR3 comprises 16 residues. Germline assignment: CDR1 SGHDT and CDR2 YYEEEE. DNA for the CDR3: TGTGCCAGCAGCCCTGCTTTCGGCAGGGCTCTATACGAGCAGTACTTC. It specifies CASSPAFGRALYEQYF.

The genes are TRBV7-9 and TRBJ2-4; the D is unclear. Germline loops: CDR1 SEHNR, CDR2 FQNEAQ (reference sequence). CDR3 length: 14 residues. V was pared by 5 bases and J by 2 bases, with 10 bases between. The CDR3 nucleotides read TGTGCCAGCAGCGGCAGGTCAACCAAAAACATTCAGTACTTC. It translates to CASSGRSTKNIQYF. Drawing the rest from reference TRBV7-9 and TRBJ2-4, the complete variable domain is DTGVSQNPRHKITKRGQNVTFRCDPISEHNRLYWYRQTLGQGPEFLTYFQNEAQLEKSRLLSDRFSAERPKGSFSTLEIQRTEQGDSAMYLCASSGRSTKNIQYFGAGTRLSVL.

The chain carries TRBV27 and TRBJ2-2; 7 nucleotides line up with TRBD1. V lost 4 bases and J lost 7; bases outside the gene matches: 3. This CDR3 is built from 13 residues. Germline values: CDR1 MNHEY, CDR2 SMNVEV (reference sequence). The CDR3 is CASSSQGYGELFF. The CDR3 DNA reads as TGTGCCAGCAGTTCACAGGGGTACGGGGAGCTGTTTTTT.

The chain carries TRBV19 and TRBJ2-3; 12 nucleotides agree with TRBD2. The CDR3 sequence is 18 residues long. Germline V gives CDR1 LNHDA, CDR2 SQIVND (reference sequence). V trimming: 4 bases; J trimming: 6 bases; junction bases outside the gene matches: 14. CDR3 in amino acids: CASSRERASGGAWDTQYF. The CDR3 region has the DNA TGTGCCAGTAGTAGGGAGCGAGCTAGCGGGGGGGCATGGGATACGCAGTATTTT.

The V call is TRBV19, the J call TRBJ2-5; 9 nucleotides agree with TRBD1. The CDR3 spans 16 residues. V shed 4 bases and J 0 bases; nucleotides not matched to a gene: 6. Germline V CDR1 and CDR2: LNHDA, SQIVND (reference sequence). The DNA for the CDR3 is TGTGCCAGTAGTACCCGGGGGGACAGGGACCAAGAGACCCAGTACTTC. Residues: CASSTRGDRDQETQYF.

This clone was recorded a few times. The rearrangement uses TRBV6-1 and TRBJ1-1, with TRBD1 matching 7 bases. Germline V gene lookup returns CDR1 MNHNS and CDR2 SASEGT. The CDR3 extends over 14 amino acids. V lost 4 bases and J lost 5; bases outside the gene matches: 7. The CDR3 bases are TGTGCCAGCAGTGCAGGGGACAGCGTAACTGAAGCTTTCTTT. This encodes CASSAGDSVTEAFF.

The genes are TRBV7-8 and TRBJ2-5, with D tentatively TRBD2 (5 bases). Germline CDR1 is SGHVS and CDR2 is FQNEAQ. The CDR3 is 15 amino acids. The V end was cut by 6 bases, the J end by 2 bases, with 16 bases between. In DNA, the CDR3 is TGTGCCAGCAGTCCAACTCGGGATTTACAAGAGACCCAGTACTTC. This encodes CASSPTRDLQETQYF.

This clone was picked up one time. The J gene is TRBJ1-4, the V gene TRBV15; a possible D gene is TRBD1 (5 bases). Per germline, CDR1 LNHNV and CDR2 YYDKDF (reference sequence). Deletions cut 1 base from V and 4 bases from J, with 16 bases between. The CDR3 has 17 amino acids. The chain's CDR3 is CATSRVGRLTFNEKLFF. Written as DNA, the CDR3 is TGTGCCACCAGCAGAGTGGGGCGGCTTACCTTTAATGAAAAACTGTTTTTT.

The chain carries TRBV13 and TRBJ1-2, with 9 bases lining up with TRBD1. This CDR3 is built from 16 residues. The J segment lost 5 bases and the V segment lost 5 bases, leaving 12 bases of the junction unmatched. The germline gives CDR1 PRHDT, CDR2 FYEKMQ (reference sequence). CDR3 nucleotides: TGTGCCAGCAGCCGGGACAGGGATTTGGAAAAGTATGGCTACACCTTC. As protein: CASSRDRDLEKYGYTF.

The rearrangement uses TRBV10-1 and TRBJ2-3; 8 positions match TRBD2. CDR3 length equals 15 residues. In germline, CDR1 is WNHNN, CDR2 SYGVQD (reference sequence). V dropped 1 base and J dropped 1; count of bases not matched to a gene: 1. The CDR3 DNA is TGCGCCAGCAGTGAGTGGCGGGGGGGCACAGATACGCAGTATTTT. The encoded protein is CASSEWRGGTDTQYF.

This sequence joins TRBV7-2 and TRBJ2-1; 7 bases fit TRBD2. The CDR3 contains 17 residues. Germline V gene data show CDR1 as SGHTA and CDR2 as FQGNSA. J gave up 6 bases and V 2 bases, and 13 bases lay outside the gene matches. The CDR3 DNA reads as TGTGCCAGCAGCTTAAGGCTGCCGCTAGCGGAGGTCAATGAGCAGTTCTTC. This encodes CASSLRLPLAEVNEQFF.